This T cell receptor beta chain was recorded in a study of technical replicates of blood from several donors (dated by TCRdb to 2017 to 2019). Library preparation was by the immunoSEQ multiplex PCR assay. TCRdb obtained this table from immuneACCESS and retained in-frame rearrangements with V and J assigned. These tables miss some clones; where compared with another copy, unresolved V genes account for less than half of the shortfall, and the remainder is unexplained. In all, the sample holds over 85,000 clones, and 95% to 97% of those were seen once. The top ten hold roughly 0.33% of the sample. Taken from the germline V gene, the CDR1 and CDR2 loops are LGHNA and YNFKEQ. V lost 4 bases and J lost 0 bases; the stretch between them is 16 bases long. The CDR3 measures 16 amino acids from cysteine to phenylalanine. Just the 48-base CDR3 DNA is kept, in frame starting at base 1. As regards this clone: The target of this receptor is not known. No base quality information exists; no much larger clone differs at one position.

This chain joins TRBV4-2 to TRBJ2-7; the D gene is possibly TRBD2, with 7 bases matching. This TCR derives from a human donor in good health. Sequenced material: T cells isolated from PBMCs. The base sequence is TGTGCCAGCAGCCCAGGGGCTAGCGGTGACTCCTACGAGCAGTACTTC. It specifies CASSPGASGDSYEQYF.